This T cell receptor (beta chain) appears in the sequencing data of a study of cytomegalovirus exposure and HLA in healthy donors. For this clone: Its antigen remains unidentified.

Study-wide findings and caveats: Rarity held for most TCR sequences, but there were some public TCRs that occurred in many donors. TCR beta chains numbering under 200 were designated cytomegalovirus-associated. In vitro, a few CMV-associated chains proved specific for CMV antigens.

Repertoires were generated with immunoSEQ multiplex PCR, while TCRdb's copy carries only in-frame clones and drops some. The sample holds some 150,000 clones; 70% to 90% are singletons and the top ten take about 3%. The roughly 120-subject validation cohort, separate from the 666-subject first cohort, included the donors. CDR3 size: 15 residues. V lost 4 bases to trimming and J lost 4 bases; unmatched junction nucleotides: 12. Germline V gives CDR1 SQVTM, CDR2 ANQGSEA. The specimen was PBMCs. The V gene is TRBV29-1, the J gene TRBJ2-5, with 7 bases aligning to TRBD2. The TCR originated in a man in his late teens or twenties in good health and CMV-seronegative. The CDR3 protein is CSVGGGLTNGETQYF. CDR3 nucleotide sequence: TGCAGCGTTGGGGGGGGACTCACAAACGGAGAGACCCAGTACTTC.